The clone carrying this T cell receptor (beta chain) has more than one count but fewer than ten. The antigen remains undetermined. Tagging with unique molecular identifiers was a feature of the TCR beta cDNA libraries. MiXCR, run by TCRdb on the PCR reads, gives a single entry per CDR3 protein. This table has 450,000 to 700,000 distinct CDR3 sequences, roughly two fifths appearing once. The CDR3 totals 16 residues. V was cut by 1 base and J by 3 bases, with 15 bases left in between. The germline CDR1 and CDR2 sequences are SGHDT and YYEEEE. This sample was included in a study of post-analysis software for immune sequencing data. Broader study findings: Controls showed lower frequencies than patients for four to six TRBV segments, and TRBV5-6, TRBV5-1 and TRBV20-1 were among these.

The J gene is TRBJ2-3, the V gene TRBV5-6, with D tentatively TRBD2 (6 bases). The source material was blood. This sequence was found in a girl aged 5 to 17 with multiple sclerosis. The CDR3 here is CASSLPGVMRTDTQYF. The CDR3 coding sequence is TGTGCCAGCAGCTTGCCGGGGGTAATGAGGACAGATACGCAGTATTTT. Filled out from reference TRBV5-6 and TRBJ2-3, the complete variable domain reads DAGVTQSPTHLIKTRGQQVTLRCSPKSGHDTVSWYQQALGQGPQFIFQYYEEEERQRGNFPDRFSGHQFPNYSSELNVNALLLGDSALYLCASSLPGVMRTDTQYFGPGTRLTVL.